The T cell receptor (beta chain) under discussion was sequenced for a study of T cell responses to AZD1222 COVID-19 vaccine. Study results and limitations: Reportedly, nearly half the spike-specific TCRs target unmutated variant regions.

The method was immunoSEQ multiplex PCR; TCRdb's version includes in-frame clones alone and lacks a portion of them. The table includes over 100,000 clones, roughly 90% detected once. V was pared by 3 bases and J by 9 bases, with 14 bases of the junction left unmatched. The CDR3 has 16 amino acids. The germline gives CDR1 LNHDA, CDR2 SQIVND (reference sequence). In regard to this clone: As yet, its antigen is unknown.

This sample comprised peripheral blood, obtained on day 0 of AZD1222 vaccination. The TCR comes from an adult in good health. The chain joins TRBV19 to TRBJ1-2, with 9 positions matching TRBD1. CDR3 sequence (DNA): TGTGCCAGTAGTATGGGCACAGGGGGCTCGGGTGGGAGCTACACCTTC. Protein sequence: CASSMGTGGSGGSYTF.